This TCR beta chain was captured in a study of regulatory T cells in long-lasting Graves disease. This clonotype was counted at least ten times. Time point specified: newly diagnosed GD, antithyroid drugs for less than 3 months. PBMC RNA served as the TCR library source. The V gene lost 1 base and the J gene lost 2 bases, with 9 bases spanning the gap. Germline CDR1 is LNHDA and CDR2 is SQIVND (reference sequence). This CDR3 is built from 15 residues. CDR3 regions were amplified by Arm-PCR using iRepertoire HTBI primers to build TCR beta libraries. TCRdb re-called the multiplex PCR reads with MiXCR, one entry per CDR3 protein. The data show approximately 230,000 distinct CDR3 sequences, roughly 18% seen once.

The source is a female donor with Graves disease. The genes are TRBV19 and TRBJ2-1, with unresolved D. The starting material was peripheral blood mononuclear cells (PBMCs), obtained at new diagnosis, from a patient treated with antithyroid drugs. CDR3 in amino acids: CASSIGWATYNEQFF. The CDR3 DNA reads TGTGCCAGTAGTATAGGCTGGGCAACCTACAATGAGCAGTTCTTC.